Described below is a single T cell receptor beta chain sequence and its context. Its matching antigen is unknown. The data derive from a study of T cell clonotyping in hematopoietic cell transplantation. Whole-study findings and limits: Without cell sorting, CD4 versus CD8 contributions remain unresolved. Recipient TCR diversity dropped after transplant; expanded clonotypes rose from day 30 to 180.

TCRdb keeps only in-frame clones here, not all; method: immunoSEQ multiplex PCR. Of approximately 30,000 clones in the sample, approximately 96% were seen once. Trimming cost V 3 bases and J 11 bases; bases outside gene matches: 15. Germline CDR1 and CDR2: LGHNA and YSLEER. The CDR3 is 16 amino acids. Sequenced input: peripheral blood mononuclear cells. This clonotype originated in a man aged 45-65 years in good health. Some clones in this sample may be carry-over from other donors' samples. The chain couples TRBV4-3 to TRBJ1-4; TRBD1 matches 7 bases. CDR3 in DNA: TGCGCCAGCAGCCAGGAAGATACAGGGGTAAATGGGAAACTGTTTTTT. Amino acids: CASSQEDTGVNGKLFF.